The clone carrying this TCR beta chain showed up many times. Its matching antigen is unknown. TCR beta CDR3 regions were amplified from RNA. Using the HTBI primer set, a first-round RT-PCR was run on the TCR CDR3. Each CDR3 protein gets one entry after TCRdb re-called the multiplex PCR reads with MiXCR. The profile covers approximately 30,000 distinct CDR3 sequences, with around 52% appearing a single time and under 30% taken by the ten largest. This entry is derived from a study of T cells in Graves' hyperthyroidism and ophthalmopathy. Overall study context: Peripheral blood sampling occurred at initial diagnosis, before any treatment. Study-level findings and limits: Median prediction lead before ophthalmopathy onset was 6.5 months with the model.

V lost 1 base and J lost 0, with 9 bases in between. The CDR3 extends over 15 amino acids. The specimen was blood. This clonotype was obtained from a woman aged 40 to 50 with Graves' ophthalmopathy. The chain joins TRBV12-3 or TRBV12-4 to TRBJ1-2; D is unclear. This chain's CDR3 is CASSLENQANYGYTF. The CDR3 bases are TGTGCCAGCAGTTTAGAGAACCAGGCTAACTATGGCTACACCTTC.